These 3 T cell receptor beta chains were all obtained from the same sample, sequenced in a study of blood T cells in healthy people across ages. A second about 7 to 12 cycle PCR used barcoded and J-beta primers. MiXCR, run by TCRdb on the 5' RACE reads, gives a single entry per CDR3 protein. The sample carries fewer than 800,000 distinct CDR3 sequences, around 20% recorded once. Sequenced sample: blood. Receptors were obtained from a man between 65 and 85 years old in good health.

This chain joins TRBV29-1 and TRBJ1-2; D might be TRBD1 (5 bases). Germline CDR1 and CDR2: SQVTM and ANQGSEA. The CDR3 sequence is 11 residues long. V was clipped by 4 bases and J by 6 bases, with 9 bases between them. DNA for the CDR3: TGCAGCGTTGTGTTAGGGGATGGCTACACCTTC. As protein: CSVVLGDGYTF. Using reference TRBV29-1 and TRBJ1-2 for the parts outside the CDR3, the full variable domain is SAVISQKPSRDICQRGTSLTIQCQVDSQVTMMFWYRQQPGQSLTLIATANQGSEATYESGFVIDKFPISRPNLTFSTLTVSNMSPEDSSIYLCSVVLGDGYTFGSGTRLTVV.

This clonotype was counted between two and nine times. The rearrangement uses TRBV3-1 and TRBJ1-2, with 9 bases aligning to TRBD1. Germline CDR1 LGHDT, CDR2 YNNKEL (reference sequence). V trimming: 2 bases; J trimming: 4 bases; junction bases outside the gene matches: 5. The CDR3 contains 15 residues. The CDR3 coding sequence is TGTGCCAGCAGCCAAAGGGGGGACAGGGCCTATGGCTACACCTTC. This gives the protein CASSQRGDRAYGYTF.

Here the CDR3 DNA reads TGTGCCAGCAGCATTACCGGGACTCGATTCAATGAGCAGTTCTTC. Translated: CASSITGTRFNEQFF. V is TRBV7-2 and J is TRBJ2-5; perhaps TRBD2 as D (6 bases). The last part of the DNA fits TRBJ2-1 better; the J call may be wrong. Germline loops: CDR1 SGHTA, CDR2 FQGNSA. The CDR3 is 15 amino acids.